These T cell receptor beta chains were read from a single sample in a study of T cell responses to AZD1222 COVID-19 vaccine. Profiled with immunoSEQ multiplex PCR; TCRdb holds only in-frame clones, not every one. Of about 140,000 clones in the sample, more than 90% were seen once. Material: peripheral blood, obtained on day 0 of AZD1222 vaccination. Every receptor here comes from an adult in good health. Both conserved end residues are part of each CDR3. A D gene is named only where the DNA matches it firmly. Size is omitted from some rows. Given values are once, few, many or a class for expanded clones.

D gene	clone size	V gene	J gene	CDR3 DNA	CDR3 protein
-	-	TRBV7-2	TRBJ2-7	TGTGCCAGCAGCTTAGTTGCAGGGGGGCCCTACGAGCAGTACTTC	CASSLVAGGPYEQYF
TRBD1	once	TRBV30	TRBJ1-2	TGTGCCTGGAGTGTAACTCGAAAGGGGGCGGGAGGCTACACCTTC	CAWSVTRKGAGGYTF
TRBD2	-	TRBV7-3	TRBJ2-2	TGTGCCAGCAGCTTGGGACTAGCCTACCTGGGCACCGGGGAGCTGTTTTTT	CASSLGLAYLGTGELFF
-	-	TRBV5-4	TRBJ2-1	TGTGCCAGCAGTGGCGGAGTAGCGAATAAGATCTACAATGAGCAGTTCTTC	CASSGGVANKIYNEQFF
-	-	TRBV5-1	TRBJ1-2	TGCGCCAGCAGCCCTGACAGGTTTTTAGGCTACACCTTC	CASSPDRFLGYTF
-	-	TRBV19	TRBJ1-5	TGTGCCAGTAGTAGGACAGATCCCCGGCCCCAGCATTTT	CASSRTDPRPQHF
-	-	TRBV6-1	TRBJ1-6	TGTGCCAGCAGTGAAGTAGTGGGCAGACCTTCACCCCTCCACTTT	CASSEVVGRPSPLHF
TRBD1	few	TRBV6-6	TRBJ1-6	TGTGCCAGCAGTTACCCGGACAGGGTTAATTCACCCCTCCACTTT	CASSYPDRVNSPLHF
-	-	TRBV9	TRBJ2-6	TGTGCCAGCAGCGTTGAGGGAACCTCTGGGGCCAACGTCCTGACTTTC	CASSVEGTSGANVLTF
-	-	TRBV6-5	TRBJ2-2	TGTGCCAGCAGAAAACCCGGGGCCGAGACCGGGGAGCTGTTTTTT	CASRKPGAETGELFF
TRBD1	-	TRBV6-5	TRBJ1-2	TGTGCCAGCAGTTACTCGACAGGGGACTATGGCTACACCTTC	CASSYSTGDYGYTF
-	-	TRBV5-1	TRBJ2-1	TGCGCCAGCAGCTTTTCGCACCAGAGGGGCAGTGAGCAGTTCTTC	CASSFSHQRGSEQFF
TRBD1	-	TRBV5-1	TRBJ2-7	TGCGCCAGCAGCTTGGCAGGACAGGGCAACGAGCAGTACTTC	CASSLAGQGNEQYF
TRBD1	-	TRBV7-3	TRBJ2-1	TGTGCCAGCAGCTTAACCGTGGACAGGGTCAATGAGCAGTTCTTC	CASSLTVDRVNEQFF
TRBD1	-	TRBV27	TRBJ1-1	TGTGCCAGCAGTACCCGGGACAGGGGGCGCCCGGACACTGAAGCTTTCTTT	CASSTRDRGRPDTEAFF
-	once	TRBV3-1/TRBV3-2	TRBJ1-1	TGTGCCAGCAGCCAAGTGGGCCGGGGGACTGAAGCTTTCTTT	CASSQVGRGTEAFF